These 5 T cell receptor beta chains came from one sample sequenced in a study of shared clonotypes between healthy human individuals. Produced via immunoSEQ multiplex PCR; TCRdb's table is partial and in-frame only. The profile shows about 2.1 million clones, approximately 94% of them singletons. Terminally differentiated effector memory CD45RA+ cells were excluded from the naive CD8 cells, which were CD45RO-negative and positively selected for CCR7. Sequenced: naive CD8+ T cells from PBMCs. The receptor source for this set is a man aged 18 to 29 in good health. Some clones in this sample may be carry-over from other donors' samples.

This clone was recorded once. This chain joins TRBV7-9 and TRBJ2-1, with D unclear. CDR3 length: 12 residues. The germline V and J ends were trimmed by 0 bases and 7 bases, with 4 bases remaining between them. The germline V gene encodes CDR1 SEHNR and CDR2 FQNEAQ (reference sequence). Here the CDR3 reads CASSLAQNEQFF. As DNA, the CDR3 is TGTGCCAGCAGCTTAGCTCAGAATGAGCAGTTCTTC.

This clone came up a few times. This sample includes further DNA sequences coding for the same CDR3. The CDR3 DNA is TGTGCCAGCAGTTTGGTAGGGGGCGGAACTGAAGCTTTCTTT. Residues: CASSLVGGGTEAFF. The rearrangement links TRBV27 to TRBJ1-1; 7 nucleotides match TRBD1. This CDR3 spans 14 amino acids. In germline, CDR1 is MNHEY, CDR2 SMNVEV (reference sequence). V lost 3 bases, J lost 5 bases, and 6 bases stayed unmatched.

The genes are TRBV7-2 and TRBJ2-7; no clear D gene. In germline, CDR1 is SGHTA, CDR2 FQGNSA. Trimming took off 4 bases at V and 3 bases at J, with 10 bases between the two ends. The CDR3 length is 13 residues. The CDR3: CASSSEPGYEQYF. CDR3 nucleotide sequence: TGTGCCAGCAGCTCAGAACCAGGCTACGAGCAGTACTTC.

This rearrangement joins TRBV10-3 to TRBJ2-7, with 8 bases lining up with TRBD1. The CDR3 runs to 14 residues. CDR1 is ENHRY and CDR2 is SYGVKD in the germline V gene. Germline trimming cut 3 bases from V and 4 bases from J; bases unmatched to any gene: 5. CDR3 in amino acids: CAISEDRGRYEQYF. DNA for the CDR3: TGTGCCATCAGTGAAGACAGGGGTCGGTACGAGCAGTACTTC.

This chain connects TRBV9 to TRBJ1-2; 9 positions match TRBD1. Per the germline V gene, CDR1 is SGDLS and CDR2 is YYNGEE. The CDR3 runs 15 residues. With V trimmed by 0 bases and J by 6 bases, 6 bases remained unmatched. The CDR3 region is CASSVGRQGDHGYTF. DNA of the CDR3: TGTGCCAGCAGCGTAGGGAGACAGGGGGACCATGGCTACACCTTC.